The 14 T cell receptor beta chains below were found in one sample sequenced in a study of T cells after yellow fever vaccination. TCRdb redid the calling of the 5' RACE reads with MiXCR, one entry per CDR3 protein. In the table there are some 500,000 distinct CDR3 sequences, approximately 15% of which are singletons. This specimen was PBMCs, taken on the day of the yellow fever booster vaccination. The receptors were gathered from a man aged 25 to 45 who received the YFV17D yellow fever vaccine.

The CDR3 is CASSFSGSGSPLHF. The CDR3 bases are TGTGCCAGCAGTTTTTCAGGGTCTGGGTCACCCCTCCACTTT. The J gene is TRBJ1-6, the V gene TRBV12-3 or TRBV12-4, with D tentatively TRBD1 (5 bases). V shed 3 bases and J shed 10 bases, with 13 bases lying between them. The CDR3 is made up of 14 amino acids.

This clonotype came up a few times. The rearrangement uses TRBV5-4 and TRBJ2-1; 13 bases fit TRBD2. In germline, CDR1 is SGHNT, CDR2 YYREEE (reference sequence). Losses at the gene ends were 2 bases for V and 8 bases for J; bases not matched to a gene: 10. The CDR3 length is 17 residues. CDR3 sequence (DNA): TGTGCCAGCAGCTTCCTACCGACTAGCGGGAGGTCGTATGAGCAGTTCTTC. Protein: CASSFLPTSGRSYEQFF. Based on the CDR3 plus reference TRBV5-4 and TRBJ2-1, the full variable domain is ETGVTQSPTHLIKTRGQQVTLRCSSQSGHNTVSWYQQALGQGPQFIFQYYREEENGRGNFPPRFSGLQFPNYSSELNVNALELDDSALYLCASSFLPTSGRSYEQFFGPGTRLTVL.

V and J are TRBV12-3 or TRBV12-4 and TRBJ2-3; D gene ambiguous. V was trimmed by 6 bases and J by 8 bases, leaving 18 bases between them. This CDR3 comprises 14 residues. The CDR3, as DNA: TGTGCCAGCAGCCGCGACACGTCCGGTGGTACGCAGTATTTT. It yields the protein CASSRDTSGGTQYF.

This clonotype was seen a few times. The rearrangement uses TRBV9 and TRBJ1-2; D is ambiguous. CDR1 is SGDLS, CDR2 YYNGEE, per germline. The CDR3 is 12 residues long. With 4 bases removed from V and 0 bases from J, the gap between germline ends came to 4 bases. The CDR3 region is CASSTTNYGYTF. Written as DNA, the CDR3 is TGTGCCAGCAGCACCACTAACTATGGCTACACCTTC.

This clonotype has a handful of counts. A read error may account for a junction end that differs from germline. The V gene is TRBV7-9, the J gene TRBJ2-1, with 10 bases matching TRBD2. Germline V gene lookup returns CDR1 SEHNR and CDR2 FQNEAQ (reference sequence). The CDR3 is 14 amino acids. The CDR3 loop reads CSSLAGGVINEQFF. The CDR3 region has the DNA TGTTCCAGTTTAGCGGGAGGCGTCATCAATGAGCAGTTCTTC.

The CDR3 sequence is CASSLGESGAEQYF. CDR3 nucleotides: TGCGCCAGCAGCTTGGGGGAATCCGGGGCCGAGCAGTACTTC. V is TRBV5-1 and J is TRBJ2-7; the D gene could be TRBD1 or TRBD2 (5 bases each). This CDR3 is 14 amino acids long. The V end was cut by 0 bases, the J end by 6 bases, with 13 bases between. Looked up from germline, CDR1 is SGHRS and CDR2 is YFSETQ.

The sample holds many counts of this clonotype. The chain is built from TRBV5-6 and TRBJ2-3, with a tentative D call TRBD2 (6 bases). Trimming removed 4 bases at V and 0 bases at J, with 6 bases between. The CDR3 covers 13 residues. Germline loops: CDR1 SGHDT, CDR2 YYEEEE. As DNA, the CDR3 is TGTGCCAGCAGCGCGGGAAGCACAGATACGCAGTATTTT. This translates into CASSAGSTDTQYF.

This clonotype has more than one count but fewer than ten. The chain links TRBV12-3 or TRBV12-4 to TRBJ1-1; D gene ambiguous. Trimming took 1 base from V and 0 from J, leaving 6 bases between them. The CDR3 is made up of 14 amino acids. The CDR3 protein is CASSLGAMNTEAFF. For the CDR3, the DNA is TGTGCCAGCAGTTTAGGGGCAATGAACACTGAAGCTTTCTTT.

The rearrangement uses TRBV7-9 and TRBJ1-4; 8 bases line up with TRBD1. V lost 4 bases, J lost 0 bases, and 4 bases stayed unmatched. Germline CDR1 SEHNR, CDR2 FQNEAQ (reference sequence). This CDR3 is 16 amino acids long. Here the CDR3 reads CASSYGQGPTNEKLFF. The CDR3 coding sequence is TGTGCCAGCAGCTATGGACAGGGCCCAACTAATGAAAAACTGTTTTTT. Combining the CDR3 with reference TRBV7-9 and TRBJ1-4 gives the whole variable domain DTGVSQNPRHKITKRGQNVTFRCDPISEHNRLYWYRQTLGQGPEFLTYFQNEAQLEKSRLLSDRFSAERPKGSFSTLEIQRTEQGDSAMYLCASSYGQGPTNEKLFFGSGTQLSVL.

The genes are TRBV13 and TRBJ2-3; D is perhaps TRBD2 (5 bases). CDR1 PRHDT and CDR2 FYEKMQ come from the germline V gene (reference sequence). Between the trimmed V and J ends, which lost 3 bases and 0 bases, there was a span of 13 bases. CDR3 length: 16 residues. The CDR3 region has the DNA TGTGCCAGCAGCTTGGCAAGCGGAACTAGCACAGATACGCAGTATTTT. It specifies CASSLASGTSTDTQYF. Supplemented by reference TRBV13 and TRBJ2-3, the full variable domain reads AAGVIQSPRHLIKEKRETATLKCYPIPRHDTVYWYQQGPGQDPQFLISFYEKMQSDKGSIPDRFSAQQFSDYHSELNMSSLELGDSALYFCASSLASGTSTDTQYFGPGTRLTVL.

This clonotype has just a few counts. The chain joins TRBV7-2 to TRBJ2-1, with D perhaps TRBD1 (6 bases). Trimming took off 5 bases at V and 7 bases at J, with 18 bases between the two ends. There are 15 residues in the CDR3. Per the germline V gene, CDR1 is SGHTA and CDR2 is FQGNSA. The CDR3 loop is CASSLRDILGNEQFF. DNA of the CDR3: TGTGCCAGCAGCCTCCGGGACATCTTGGGTAATGAGCAGTTCTTC. Filled out from reference TRBV7-2 and TRBJ2-1, the complete variable domain reads GAGVSQSPSNKVTEKGKDVELRCDPISGHTALYWYRQSLGQGLEFLIYFQGNSAPDKSGLPSDRFSAERTGGSVSTLTIQRTQQEDSAVYLCASSLRDILGNEQFFGPGTRLTVL.

V is TRBV12-3 or TRBV12-4 and J is TRBJ2-1, with D hard to call. V lost 6 bases to trimming and J lost 7 bases, with 16 bases between them. The CDR3 length is 14 residues. CDR3 coding DNA: TGTGCCAGCAGCGGCACGGACCCACTTAATGAGCAGTTCTTC. Translated: CASSGTDPLNEQFF.

At least ten counts were recorded for this clonotype. The V call is TRBV10-3, the J call TRBJ2-7; the D gene is possibly TRBD2 (5 bases). V was clipped by 0 bases and J by 1 base, with 7 bases between them. The CDR3 length is 14 residues. Germline CDR1 is ENHRY and CDR2 is SYGVKD. The CDR3 protein is CAISESGGSYEQYF. DNA of the CDR3: TGTGCCATCAGTGAGTCCGGCGGGTCCTACGAGCAGTACTTC.

This clonotype showed up just a few times. This sequence joins TRBV10-1 and TRBJ2-1; 9 nucleotides line up with TRBD2. Germline-derived CDR1 and CDR2 are WNHNN and SYGVQD (reference sequence). The CDR3 runs 19 residues. Trimming at V came to 0 bases and at J to 6 bases, leaving 15 bases not matched to a gene. The CDR3 is CASSESRADHAGGFNEQFF. The DNA for the CDR3 is TGCGCCAGCAGTGAGTCGAGAGCCGACCACGCGGGAGGGTTCAATGAGCAGTTCTTC.